The source of this TCR beta chain is a study of blood T cell repertoires in COVID-19. Germline CDR1 and CDR2: SGHTA and FQGNSA. The V gene end was trimmed by 2 bases and the J gene end by 9 bases; junction bases not matched to a gene: 4. The CDR3 runs 14 residues. Sequencing was performed with immunoSEQ multiplex PCR; in TCRdb, only in-frame clones are kept and a portion is missing. This sample has tens of thousands of clones; 89% occur once, and the top ten carry approximately 4.9%. Input material: peripheral blood. The source is a man between 60 and 75 years old with active COVID-19. This chain joins TRBV7-2 and TRBJ2-1; 10 bases are a match to TRBD2. The DNA for the CDR3 is TGTGCCAGCAGCTTAACTAGCGGGATCCTTGAGCAGTTCTTC. Protein sequence: CASSLTSGILEQFF. Drawing the rest from reference TRBV7-2 and TRBJ2-1, the complete variable domain is GAGVSQSPSNKVTEKGKDVELRCDPISGHTALYWYRQSLGQGLEFLIYFQGNSAPDKSGLPSDRFSAERTGGSVSTLTIQRTQQEDSAVYLCASSLTSGILEQFFGPGTRLTVL.